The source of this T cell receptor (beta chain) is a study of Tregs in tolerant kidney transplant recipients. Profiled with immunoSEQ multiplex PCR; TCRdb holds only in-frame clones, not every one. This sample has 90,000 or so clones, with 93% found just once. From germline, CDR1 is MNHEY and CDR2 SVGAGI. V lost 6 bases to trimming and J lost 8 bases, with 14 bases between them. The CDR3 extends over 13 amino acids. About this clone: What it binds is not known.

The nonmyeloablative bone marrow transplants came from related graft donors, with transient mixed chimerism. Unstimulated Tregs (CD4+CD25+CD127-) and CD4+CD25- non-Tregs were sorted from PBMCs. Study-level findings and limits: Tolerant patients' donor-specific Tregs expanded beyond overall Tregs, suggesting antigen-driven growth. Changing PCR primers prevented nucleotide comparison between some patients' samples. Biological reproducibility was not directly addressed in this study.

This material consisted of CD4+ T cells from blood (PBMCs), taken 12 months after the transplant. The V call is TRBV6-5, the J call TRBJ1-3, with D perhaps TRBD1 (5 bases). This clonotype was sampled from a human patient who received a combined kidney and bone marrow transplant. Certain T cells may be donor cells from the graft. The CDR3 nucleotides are TGTGCCAGCAGCGCAGGGACTGTGGACACCATATATTTT. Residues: CASSAGTVDTIYF.